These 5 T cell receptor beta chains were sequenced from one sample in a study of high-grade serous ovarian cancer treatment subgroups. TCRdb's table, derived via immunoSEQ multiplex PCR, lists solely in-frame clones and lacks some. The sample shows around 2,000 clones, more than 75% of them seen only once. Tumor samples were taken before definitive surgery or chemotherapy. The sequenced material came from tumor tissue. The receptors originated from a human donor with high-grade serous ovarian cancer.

The CDR3 DNA is TGTGCCAGCAGCTTGAAGGGACAGGGGGTGATAGAGACCCAGTACTTC. It yields the protein CASSLKGQGVIETQYF. The V call is TRBV5-6, the J call TRBJ2-5; 11 positions agree with TRBD1. This CDR3 has 16 residues. V lost 1 base to trimming and J lost 4 bases; unmatched junction nucleotides: 6. The germline V gene encodes CDR1 SGHDT and CDR2 YYEEEE.

CDR3 DNA: TGTGCCAGCAGATACACAGGGGTTGGGGGCTACACCTTC. This gives the protein CASRYTGVGGYTF. V gene TRBV6-5 combines with J gene TRBJ1-2; 7 bases match TRBD1. The CDR3 runs to 13 residues. After removal of 6 bases from V and 8 bases from J, the junction contained 9 bases not matched to a gene. The germline gives CDR1 MNHEY, CDR2 SVGAGI.

The CDR3 DNA reads as TGTGCCAGCACCCATGACCGCCTCGCCGGGGAGCTGTTTTTT. Protein: CASTHDRLAGELFF. The chain joins TRBV7-2 to TRBJ2-2; D is unclear. The V and J ends lost 7 bases and 6 bases respectively, with 15 bases between them. Germline lookup yields CDR1 SGHTA and CDR2 FQGNSA. CDR3 length: 14 residues.

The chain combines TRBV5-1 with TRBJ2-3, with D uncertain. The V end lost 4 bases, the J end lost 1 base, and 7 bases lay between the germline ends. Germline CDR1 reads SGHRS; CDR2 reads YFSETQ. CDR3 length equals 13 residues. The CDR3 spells CASSLDGTDTQYF. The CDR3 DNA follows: TGCGCCAGCAGCCTAGACGGCACAGATACGCAGTATTTT.

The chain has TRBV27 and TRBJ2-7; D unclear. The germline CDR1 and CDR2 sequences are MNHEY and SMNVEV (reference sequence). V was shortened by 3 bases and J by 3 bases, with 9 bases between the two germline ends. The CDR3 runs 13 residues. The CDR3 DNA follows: TGTGCCAGCAGTTTCAGGCTGGACTACGAGCAGTACTTC. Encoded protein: CASSFRLDYEQYF.